These 8 T cell receptor beta chains were sequenced from one sample in a study of blood T cell repertoires in COVID-19. Assay: immunoSEQ multiplex PCR; the TCRdb copy retains only in-frame clones and omits some. The data show more than 95,000 clones, with approximately 90% seen just once and approximately 1.5% held by the top ten. The sample comprised peripheral blood. The source is a human donor in a cohort sampled during active COVID-19.

The V call is TRBV9, the J call TRBJ2-5; weak D call: TRBD1 (5 bases). The CDR3 contains 14 residues. Germline V gene data show CDR1 as SGDLS and CDR2 as YYNGEE. V lost 4 bases and J 0 bases, leaving 10 bases between the germline ends. The CDR3 sequence is CASSLGQYQETQYF. CDR3 DNA sequence: TGTGCCAGCAGCTTGGGGCAGTACCAAGAGACCCAGTACTTC.

This chain connects TRBV27 to TRBJ2-2; 9 positions match TRBD1. There are 15 residues in the CDR3. Germline loops: CDR1 MNHEY, CDR2 SMNVEV (reference sequence). Losses at the gene ends were 0 bases for V and 7 bases for J; bases not matched to a gene: 3. CDR3 amino acids: CASSLSRDRVGELFF. In DNA form, the CDR3 reads TGTGCCAGCAGTTTATCACGGGACAGGGTCGGGGAGCTGTTTTTT.

The chain uses TRBV5-5 and TRBJ1-1, with D unclear. Per the germline V gene, CDR1 is SGHKS and CDR2 is YYEKEE (reference sequence). This CDR3 spans 12 amino acids. Trimming shortened V by 1 base and J by 5 bases, and 6 bases separated the two germline ends. Written as DNA, the CDR3 is TGTGCCAGCAGCTTGTCTACGACTGAAGCTTTCTTT. Its protein is CASSLSTTEAFF.

The chain uses TRBV2 and TRBJ2-7; 7 bases line up with TRBD1. The CDR3 is 14 residues long. The germline gives CDR1 SNHLY, CDR2 FYNNEI. V was clipped by 5 bases and J by 0 bases; unmatched bases: 4. CDR3 nucleotide sequence: TGTGCCAGCAGTTTTGACAGGGACTCCTACGAGCAGTACTTC. As protein: CASSFDRDSYEQYF.

CDR3 bases: TGTGCCAGCAGCAAAGGGGGAGCGGCAGGTCGGTACAATGAGCAGTTCTTC. Its translation is CASSKGGAAGRYNEQFF. This chain connects TRBV21-1 to TRBJ2-1; the D segment call TRBD2 is taken from the table without a DNA check. TRBV21-1 is a pseudogene segment. CDR3 length equals 17 residues.

This clone has only a few counts. CDR3 sequence (DNA): TGTGCCAGCAGCTGGGTGGTGGCAGGGCTCTACGAGCAGTACTTC. Protein sequence: CASSWVVAGLYEQYF. V and J are TRBV7-9 and TRBJ2-7; D may be TRBD1 (5 bases). Germline V lookup: CDR1 SEHNR, CDR2 FQNEAQ (reference sequence). CDR3 size: 15 residues. V gave up 4 bases and J gave up 3 bases, with 16 bases separating them.

V and J are TRBV7-6 and TRBJ2-1, with D unclear. The V gene's germline CDR1 is SGHVS and CDR2 FNYEAQ. This CDR3 is 15 amino acids long. V was cut by 3 bases and J by 0 bases, with 9 bases left in between. The CDR3 DNA follows: TGTGCCAGCAGCTTGAGTCTACCCTCCTACAATGAGCAGTTCTTC. It codes for CASSLSLPSYNEQFF. The whole variable domain, remainder taken from reference TRBV7-6 and TRBJ2-1, is GAGVSQSPRYKVTKRGQDVALRCDPISGHVSLYWYRQALGQGPEFLTYFNYEAQQDKSGLPNDRFSAERPEGSISTLTIQRTEQRDSAMYRCASSLSLPSYNEQFFGPGTRLTVL.

This chain joins TRBV11-2 and TRBJ2-7; 7 positions match TRBD2. Per germline, CDR1 SGHAT and CDR2 FQNNGV. The V gene end was trimmed by 11 bases and the J gene end by 3 bases; junction bases not matched to a gene: 13. This CDR3 contains 14 residues. The CDR3 coding sequence is TGTGCCTCCTCGGGGGAGGGAATAAGCTACGAGCAGTACTTC. Amino acid sequence: CASSGEGISYEQYF.